Shown below are 10 T cell receptor beta chains from a single sample sequenced in a study of blood T cell repertoires in COVID-19 (TCRdb year 2020). Libraries came from the immunoSEQ multiplex PCR assay. Imported from immuneACCESS, the table was reduced by TCRdb to in-frame sequences with V and J called. These copies leave out some clones; in studies compared against another copy, an unresolved V gene accounts for under half, and the cause of the remainder is not known. The sample includes roughly 250,000 clones, with approximately 88% observed a single time. 1% to 1.5% of the sample lies in the top ten. Input material: PBMCs or T cells enriched from blood (not recorded which). The receptors originated from a woman between 35 and 50 years old with acute COVID-19.

The chain links TRBV24-1 to TRBJ2-3, with 12 positions matching TRBD2. Unmatched junction bases numbered 8, after V lost 12 bases and J lost 2 bases. Germline V gene data show CDR1 as KGHDR and CDR2 as SFDVKD. CDR3 length: 15 amino acids. The DNA for the CDR3 is TGTGCCGTCCGACTAGCGGGAGTTGTCACAGATACGCAGTATTTT. Translation: CAVRLAGVVTDTQYF.

V gene TRBV10-3 combines with J gene TRBJ2-1; TRBD2 aligns across 13 bases. After removal of 7 bases from V and 7 bases from J, the junction contained 22 bases not matched to a gene. CDR3 length: 20 residues. Per germline, CDR1 ENHRY and CDR2 SYGVKD. CDR3 sequence reads: CAINGGEGGGTSGRGNEQFF. The CDR3 DNA reads as TGTGCCATCAATGGTGGAGAGGGCGGAGGTACTAGCGGGAGGGGGAATGAGCAGTTCTTC.

This chain joins TRBV14 and TRBJ2-2, with D unresolved. Trimming pared 0 bases from V and 2 bases from J, leaving 10 bases between. CDR3 length: 16 residues. Germline loops: CDR1 SGHDN, CDR2 FVKESK. CDR3 residues: CASSQDLARNTGELFF. DNA of the CDR3: TGTGCCAGCAGCCAAGATCTGGCCCGTAACACCGGGGAGCTGTTTTTT.

This chain connects TRBV28 to TRBJ2-3; maybe TRBD2 (6 bases). The V gene's germline CDR1 is MDHEN and CDR2 SYDVKM. Trimming removed 8 bases at V and 2 bases at J, with 11 bases between. This CDR3 spans 13 amino acids. The CDR3: CASGTLYTDTQYF. The CDR3 region has the DNA TGTGCCAGCGGGACTCTCTACACAGATACGCAGTATTTT.

This chain joins TRBV7-3 and TRBJ2-6; D is unresolved. With 5 bases removed from V and 0 bases from J, the gap between germline ends came to 5 bases. CDR1 is SGHTA and CDR2 is FQGTGA in the germline V gene. CDR3 size: 14 residues. In DNA, the CDR3 is TGTGCCAGCAGCCCCAACTCTGGGGCCAACGTCCTGACTTTC. Protein: CASSPNSGANVLTF.

The rearrangement links TRBV7-2 to TRBJ1-6, with D tentatively TRBD1 (5 bases). This CDR3 has 14 amino acids. Trimming shortened V by 5 bases and J by 0 bases, and 5 bases separated the two germline ends. Per the germline V gene, CDR1 is SGHTA and CDR2 is FQGNSA. The CDR3 DNA sequence: TGTGCCAGCAGCACAGGCTCCTATAATTCACCCCTCCACTTT. It translates to CASSTGSYNSPLHF.

This clone was counted a single time. The chain joins TRBV10-3 to TRBJ2-1; maybe TRBD2 (6 bases). The V end was cut by 3 bases, the J end by 4 bases, with 13 bases between. The germline CDR1 and CDR2 sequences are ENHRY and SYGVKD. The CDR3 has 15 amino acids. In nucleotides, the CDR3 is TGTGCCATCAGTGAAGGCGGGACTTTTTACAATGAGCAGTTCTTC. Protein: CAISEGGTFYNEQFF.

The V and J genes are TRBV29-1 and TRBJ1-4, with D hard to call. V was pared by 7 bases and J by 8 bases, with 23 bases between. Germline-derived CDR1 and CDR2 are SQVTM and ANQGSEA. The length of the CDR3 is 15 residues. The CDR3 DNA sequence: TGCAGCGCCACGGCAGCGGGCAGCCCGATGGAAAAACTGTTTTTT. This translates into CSATAAGSPMEKLFF.

The chain recombines TRBV6-5 with TRBJ2-1, with 8 bases identical to TRBD2. The CDR3 sequence is 14 residues long. V lost 4 bases, J lost 6 bases, and 5 bases stayed unmatched. Germline V lookup: CDR1 MNHEY, CDR2 SVGAGI. The CDR3 here is CASSSTGGINEQFF. The CDR3 DNA reads TGTGCCAGCAGTTCAACGGGGGGGATCAATGAGCAGTTCTTC.

The chain employs TRBV3-1 (or the pseudogene TRBV3-2) and TRBJ2-5; 7 bases align to TRBD1. This CDR3 region has 15 residues. Germline-derived CDR1 and CDR2 are LGHDT and YNNKEL (reference sequence). The ends lost 4 bases at V and 1 base at J; junction bases unmatched: 6. This CDR3 reads CASSPPGGGQETQYF. The CDR3 nucleotides are TGTGCCAGCAGCCCCCCAGGGGGTGGCCAAGAGACCCAGTACTTC.